A selection of T cell receptor beta chains follows, all from one sample in a study of blood T cell repertoires in COVID-19. TCRdb keeps only in-frame clones here, not all; method: immunoSEQ multiplex PCR. The table has tens of thousands of clones, about 70% seen once. The sample comprised peripheral blood. These receptors were collected from a man in his fifties or sixties with active or convalescent COVID-19. The CDR3 runs from the conserved cysteine through the conserved F or W. The order of the fields is V gene, D gene, J gene, clone size, CDR3 protein, CDR3 DNA. D genes are given only for firm matches. Clone size is stated in some rows and not others, as once, few, many or a class when expanded.

>TRBV19|TRBD1|TRBJ1-1|NA
CASSPTPGQKNTEAFF
TGTGCCAGTAGTCCGACCCCGGGACAGAAGAACACTGAAGCTTTCTTT
>TRBV6-5|TRBD1|TRBJ1-2|few
CASRAGTAYGYTF
TGTGCCAGCAGGGCGGGGACAGCCTATGGCTACACCTTC
>TRBV5-6|NA|TRBJ1-3|NA
CASSLWGGVSGNTIYF
TGTGCCAGCAGCTTGTGGGGGGGCGTCTCTGGAAACACCATATATTTT
>TRBV5-1|NA|TRBJ2-6|NA
CASSLLIPGANVLTF
TGCGCCAGCAGCTTGTTAATCCCTGGGGCCAACGTCCTGACTTTC
>TRBV12-3/TRBV12-4|TRBD2|TRBJ2-7|few
CASSPRGGEQYF
TGTGCCAGCAGCCCGCGGGGGGGCGAGCAGTACTTC
>TRBV2|NA|TRBJ1-1|few
CASSAYRDTLNTEAFF
TGTGCCAGCAGTGCATACCGGGACACTCTAAACACTGAAGCTTTCTTT
>TRBV3-1/TRBV3-2|NA|TRBJ1-2|few
CASSPDSRSGYTF
TGTGCCAGCAGTCCGGACAGCCGATCGGGCTACACCTTC
>TRBV29-1|NA|TRBJ1-4|NA
CSVATGTSPGKLFF
TGCAGCGTGGCCACCGGGACAAGCCCCGGAAAACTGTTTTTT
>TRBV7-8|TRBD1|TRBJ1-2|once
CASSWGQGNPYGYTF
TGTGCCAGCAGCTGGGGACAGGGGAATCCCTATGGCTACACCTTC
>TRBV19|TRBD1|TRBJ2-1|NA
CASSTGGALYTYNEQFF
TGTGCCAGTAGTACAGGGGGCGCCCTTTATACCTACAATGAGCAGTTCTTC
>TRBV5-1|TRBD1|TRBJ1-2|few
CASSSGQGVFRGYTF
TGCGCCAGCAGCTCCGGACAGGGAGTATTTCGTGGCTACACCTTC
>TRBV18|NA|TRBJ1-6|NA
CASSPPGREGSPLHF
TGTGCCAGCTCACCACCGGGGAGGGAGGGCTCACCCCTCCACTTT
>TRBV20-1|NA|TRBJ2-1|NA
CSASPPLGSRGNEQFF
TGCAGTGCTAGTCCCCCCCTGGGTAGCCGGGGCAATGAGCAGTTCTTC
>TRBV24-1|NA|TRBJ1-2|NA
CATSDLARGYGYTF
TGTGCCACCAGTGATTTAGCCAGGGGATATGGCTACACCTTC
>TRBV4-3|TRBD1|TRBJ2-3|NA
CASSIGTGAIRTDTQYF
TGCGCCAGCTCCATAGGCACAGGGGCGATTCGCACAGATACGCAGTATTTT
>TRBV13|NA|TRBJ2-7|NA
CASSLGSRGSYEQYF
TGTGCCAGCAGCTTAGGTAGTCGGGGGTCCTACGAGCAGTACTTC
>TRBV6-5|NA|TRBJ2-7|few
CASPGILNHEQYF
TGTGCCAGCCCCGGGATACTAAACCACGAGCAGTACTTC
>TRBV2|TRBD1|TRBJ1-5|NA
CASSRGPRTGTSQPQHF
TGTGCCAGCAGTAGGGGCCCTAGGACAGGGACGAGTCAGCCCCAGCATTTT
>TRBV2|NA|TRBJ1-4|few
CASSEGQGRNEKLFF
TGTGCCAGCAGTGAAGGTCAGGGGCGGAATGAAAAACTGTTTTTT
>TRBV19|NA|TRBJ2-3|NA
CASSIPGASLMADTQYF
TGTGCCAGTAGTATACCTGGGGCTTCCTTGATGGCAGATACGCAGTATTTT
>TRBV7-9|NA|TRBJ2-3|NA
CASSFVPGDGADTQYF
TGTGCCAGCAGCTTCGTTCCCGGGGATGGCGCAGATACGCAGTATTTT
>TRBV11-2|NA|TRBJ2-7|NA
CASSLLAVPRLEQYF
TGTGCCAGCAGCCTTCTCGCGGTTCCACGGCTCGAGCAGTACTTC
>TRBV3-1/TRBV3-2|NA|TRBJ2-1|NA
CASSNRDEQFF
TGTGCCAGCAGCAACAGGGATGAGCAGTTCTTC
>TRBV29-1|TRBD1|TRBJ1-1|NA
CSALTQGVGAFF
TGCAGCGCCCTGACTCAGGGGGTTGGAGCTTTCTTT
>TRBV7-3|NA|TRBJ1-2|NA
CASSPSGVNYGYTF
TGTGCCAGCAGCCCCTCGGGGGTCAACTATGGCTACACCTTC
>TRBV6-4|NA|TRBJ2-3|NA
CASSFARGTDTQYF
TGTGCCAGCTCATTCGCGAGGGGCACAGATACGCAGTATTTT
>TRBV6-2/TRBV6-3|TRBD1|TRBJ2-3|once
CASSQMDRSRVTDTQYF
TGTGCCAGCAGTCAAATGGACAGGAGTCGGGTCACAGATACGCAGTATTTT
>TRBV6-4|NA|TRBJ2-1|NA
CASSVGDTYNEQFF
TGTGCCAGCAGCGTTGGGGACACCTACAATGAGCAGTTCTTC
>TRBV5-6|TRBD1|TRBJ2-5|NA
CASSLRQGQGETQYF
TGTGCCAGCAGCCTCAGACAGGGGCAGGGAGAGACCCAGTACTTC
>TRBV5-1|NA|TRBJ1-4|NA
CASRRGFDEKLFF
TGCGCCAGCCGGCGGGGTTTCGACGAAAAACTGTTTTTT
>TRBV6-5|TRBD2|TRBJ2-5|NA
CASSYSASGGPETQYF
TGTGCCAGCAGTTACTCGGCTAGCGGGGGCCCAGAGACCCAGTACTTC
>TRBV10-3|NA|TRBJ1-3|many
CAIRGQQGNTIYF
TGTGCCATCAGGGGGCAGCAAGGAAACACCATATATTTT
>TRBV10-1|NA|TRBJ2-3|NA
CASSPRHSTDTQYF
TGCGCCAGCAGTCCACGACACAGCACAGATACGCAGTATTTT
>TRBV5-1|TRBD1|TRBJ1-2|NA
CASSLHSQGEYGYTF
TGCGCCAGCAGCTTACACTCACAGGGGGAGTATGGCTACACCTTC
>TRBV15|TRBD2|TRBJ2-1|NA
CATSRKGLAQYNEQFF
TGTGCCACCAGCAGAAAGGGACTAGCGCAGTACAATGAGCAGTTCTTC
>TRBV27|NA|TRBJ1-2|NA
CASGRDFPPGHGYTF
TGTGCCAGCGGCCGGGATTTTCCCCCGGGTCATGGCTACACCTTC
>TRBV2|NA|TRBJ2-5|once
CASTSEAKTQYF
TGTGCCAGCACTAGCGAGGCGAAGACCCAGTACTTC
>TRBV6-1|NA|TRBJ1-5|NA
CASSGPVTGLSNQPQHF
TGTGCCAGCAGTGGCCCAGTGACAGGCTTAAGCAATCAGCCCCAGCATTTT
>TRBV11-2|TRBD1|TRBJ2-5|NA
CASRVPGQGRAETQYF
TGTGCCAGCAGGGTACCGGGACAGGGGCGCGCGGAGACCCAGTACTTC
>TRBV19|NA|TRBJ2-7|few
CASSLGLLSYEQYF
TGTGCCAGTAGTCTCGGACTCCTCTCCTACGAGCAGTACTTC
>TRBV9|NA|TRBJ2-7|NA
CASSVLLDSYEQYF
TGTGCCAGCAGCGTTCTCTTGGACAGCTACGAGCAGTACTTC
>TRBV11-2|NA|TRBJ2-7|NA
CASSLGGGGKYF
TGTGCCAGCAGCTTAGGAGGGGGCGGGAAGTACTTC
>TRBV18|NA|TRBJ2-3|NA
CASSPLLGWRETDTQYF
TGTGCCAGCTCACCATTACTAGGATGGAGGGAGACAGATACGCAGTATTTT
>TRBV4-1|TRBD1|TRBJ1-2|NA
CASSRGQDYGYTF
TGCGCCAGCAGCCGCGGACAGGACTATGGCTACACCTTC
>TRBV5-1|NA|TRBJ1-6|NA
CASSFRDINNSPLHF
TGCGCCAGCAGCTTCCGGGACATAAATAATTCACCCCTCCACTTT
>TRBV18|NA|TRBJ1-2|NA
CASSQQNGYTF
TGTGCCAGCTCACAACAGAATGGCTACACCTTC
>TRBV5-4|NA|TRBJ2-5|NA
CASSLTGKEETQYF
TGTGCCAGCAGCTTGACAGGGAAAGAAGAGACCCAGTACTTC
>TRBV3-1/TRBV3-2|NA|TRBJ1-3|NA
CASSQGTSRRNTIYF
TGTGCCAGCAGCCAAGGGACTTCAAGGCGAAACACCATATATTTT
>TRBV9|NA|TRBJ1-1|NA
CASSAVGANTEAFF
TGTGCCAGCAGCGCTGTTGGGGCGAACACTGAAGCTTTCTTT
>TRBV5-6|NA|TRBJ1-1|NA
CASSLLQGTYTEAFF
TGTGCCAGCAGCTTGCTCCAGGGGACCTACACTGAAGCTTTCTTT
>TRBV7-8|NA|TRBJ2-3|NA
CASSLGRRLGTDTQYF
TGTGCCAGCAGCTTAGGGCGGCGGCTAGGCACAGATACGCAGTATTTT
>TRBV6-6|TRBD2|TRBJ2-3|NA
CASAALAGVTTDTQYF
TGTGCCAGTGCGGCCCTAGCGGGGGTAACCACAGATACGCAGTATTTT
>TRBV4-1|NA|TRBJ2-7|NA
CASSRGAAEQYF
TGCGCCAGCAGCCGCGGCGCGGCCGAGCAGTACTTC
>TRBV3-1/TRBV3-2|TRBD1|TRBJ2-2|NA
CASSLNPGTGGFGGELFF
TGTGCCAGCAGCCTTAATCCGGGGACAGGGGGTTTCGGCGGGGAGCTGTTTTTT
>TRBV5-1|NA|TRBJ2-1|few
CASSLRTGLNEQFF
TGCGCCAGCAGCCTCCGGACTGGGCTAAATGAGCAGTTCTTC
>TRBV4-1|TRBD1|TRBJ2-7|NA
CASSQRQGSSYEQYF
TGCGCCAGCAGCCAGCGACAGGGGAGCTCCTACGAGCAGTACTTC
>TRBV6-5|NA|TRBJ1-3|NA
CASSIWTAPGNTIYF
TGTGCCAGCAGTATATGGACAGCTCCTGGAAACACCATATATTTT
>TRBV6-6|TRBD2|TRBJ2-3|NA
CASSSRVSGGPDTQYF
TGTGCCAGCAGTTCTCGGGTTAGCGGGGGCCCAGATACGCAGTATTTT